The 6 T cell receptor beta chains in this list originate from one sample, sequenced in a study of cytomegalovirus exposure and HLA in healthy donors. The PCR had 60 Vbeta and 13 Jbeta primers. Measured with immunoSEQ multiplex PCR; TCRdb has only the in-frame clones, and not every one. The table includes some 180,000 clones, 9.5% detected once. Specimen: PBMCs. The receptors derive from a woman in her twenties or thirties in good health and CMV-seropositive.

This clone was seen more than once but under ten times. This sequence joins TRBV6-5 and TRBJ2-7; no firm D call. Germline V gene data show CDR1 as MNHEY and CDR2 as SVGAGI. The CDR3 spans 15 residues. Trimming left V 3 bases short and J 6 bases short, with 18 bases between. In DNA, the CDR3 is TGTGCCAGCAGTTATATGGCCTTGCCCACTACCGAGCAGTACTTC. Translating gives CASSYMALPTTEQYF.

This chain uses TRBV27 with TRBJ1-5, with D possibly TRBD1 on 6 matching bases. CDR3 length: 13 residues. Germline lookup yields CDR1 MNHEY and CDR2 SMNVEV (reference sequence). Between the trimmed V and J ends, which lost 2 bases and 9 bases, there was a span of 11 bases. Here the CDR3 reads CASSLGQFRPQHF. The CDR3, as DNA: TGTGCCAGCAGTTTAGGACAGTTTAGGCCCCAGCATTTT.

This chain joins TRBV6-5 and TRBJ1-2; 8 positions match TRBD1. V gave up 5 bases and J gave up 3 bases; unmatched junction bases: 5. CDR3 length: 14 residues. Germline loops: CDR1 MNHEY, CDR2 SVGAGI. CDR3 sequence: CASSGMDRDYGYTF. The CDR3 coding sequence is TGTGCCAGCAGTGGCATGGACAGGGACTATGGCTACACCTTC.

CDR3 in amino acids: CASSPEVGTGSYEQYF. The CDR3 DNA reads as TGCGCCAGCAGCCCCGAGGTTGGGACAGGCTCCTACGAGCAGTACTTC. The rearrangement uses TRBV4-1 and TRBJ2-7, with TRBD1 matching over 8 bases. This CDR3 region has 16 residues. CDR1 is MGHRA, CDR2 YSYEKL, per germline. The V and J ends lost 4 bases and 0 bases, in that order; junction bases with no gene match: 8.

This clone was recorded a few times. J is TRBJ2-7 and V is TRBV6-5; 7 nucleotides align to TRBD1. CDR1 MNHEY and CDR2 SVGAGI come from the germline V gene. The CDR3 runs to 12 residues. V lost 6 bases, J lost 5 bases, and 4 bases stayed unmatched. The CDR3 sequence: CASRDRAHEQYF. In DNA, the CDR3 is TGTGCCAGCAGAGACAGGGCCCACGAGCAGTACTTC.

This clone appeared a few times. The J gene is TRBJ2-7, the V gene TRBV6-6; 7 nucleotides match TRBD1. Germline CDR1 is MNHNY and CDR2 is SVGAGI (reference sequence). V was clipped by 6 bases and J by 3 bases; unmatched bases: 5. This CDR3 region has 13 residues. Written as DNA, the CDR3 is TGTGCCAGCAGCCGGGACAGAAACTACGAGCAGTACTTC. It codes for CASSRDRNYEQYF.